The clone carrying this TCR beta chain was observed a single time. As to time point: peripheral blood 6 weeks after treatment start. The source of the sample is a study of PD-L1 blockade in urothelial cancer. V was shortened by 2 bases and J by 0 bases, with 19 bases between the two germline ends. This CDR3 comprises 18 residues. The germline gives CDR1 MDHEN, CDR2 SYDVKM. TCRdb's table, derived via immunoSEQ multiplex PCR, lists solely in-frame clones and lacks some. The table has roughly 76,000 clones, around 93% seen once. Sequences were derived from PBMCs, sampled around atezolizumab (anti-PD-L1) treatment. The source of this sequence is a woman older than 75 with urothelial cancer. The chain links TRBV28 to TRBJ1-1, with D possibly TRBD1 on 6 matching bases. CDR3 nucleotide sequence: TGTGCCAGCAGTTTAGGGAATCAGGGGCGACACATGAACACTGAAGCTTTCTTT. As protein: CASSLGNQGRHMNTEAFF.